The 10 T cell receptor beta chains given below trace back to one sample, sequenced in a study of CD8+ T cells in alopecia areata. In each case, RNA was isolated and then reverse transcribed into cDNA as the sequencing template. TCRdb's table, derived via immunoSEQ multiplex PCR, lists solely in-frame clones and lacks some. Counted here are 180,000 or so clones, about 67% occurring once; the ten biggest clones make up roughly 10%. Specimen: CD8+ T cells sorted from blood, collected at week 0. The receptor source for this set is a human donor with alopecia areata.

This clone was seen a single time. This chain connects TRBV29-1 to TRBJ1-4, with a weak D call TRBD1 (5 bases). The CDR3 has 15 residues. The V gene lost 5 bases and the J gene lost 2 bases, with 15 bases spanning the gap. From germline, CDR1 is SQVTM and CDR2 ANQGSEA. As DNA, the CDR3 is TGCAGCGTTAGTTTATCGAGGGGTACTAATGAAAAACTGTTTTTT. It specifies CSVSLSRGTNEKLFF.

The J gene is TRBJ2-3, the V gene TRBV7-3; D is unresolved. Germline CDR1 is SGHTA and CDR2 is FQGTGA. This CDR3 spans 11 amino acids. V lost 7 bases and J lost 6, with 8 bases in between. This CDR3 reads CASNPRDTQYF. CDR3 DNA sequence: TGTGCCAGCAACCCACGGGATACGCAGTATTTT.

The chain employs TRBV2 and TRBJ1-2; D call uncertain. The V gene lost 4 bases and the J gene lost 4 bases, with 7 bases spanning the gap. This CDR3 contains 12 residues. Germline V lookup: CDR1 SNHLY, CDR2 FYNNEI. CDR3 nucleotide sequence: TGTGCCAGCAGTGGTGCGATCTATGGCTACACCTTC. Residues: CASSGAIYGYTF.

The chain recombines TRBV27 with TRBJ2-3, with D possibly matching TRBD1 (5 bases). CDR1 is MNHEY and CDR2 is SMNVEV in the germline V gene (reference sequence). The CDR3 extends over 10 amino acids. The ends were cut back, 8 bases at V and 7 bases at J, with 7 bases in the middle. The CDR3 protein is CASPGHTQYF. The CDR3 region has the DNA TGTGCCAGCCCAGGGCATACGCAGTATTTT.

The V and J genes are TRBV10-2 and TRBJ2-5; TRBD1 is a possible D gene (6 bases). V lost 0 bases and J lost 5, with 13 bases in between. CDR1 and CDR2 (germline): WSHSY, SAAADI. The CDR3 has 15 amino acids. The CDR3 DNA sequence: TGCGCCAGCAGTGAGTCGTCAGGGGCCGGGGAGACCCAGTACTTC. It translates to CASSESSGAGETQYF.

The CDR3 nucleotides are TGCGCCAGCAGCTTGTCGGGCGGTAATGAAGCTTTCTTT. This codes for CASSLSGGNEAFF. This rearrangement joins TRBV5-1 to TRBJ1-1, with D unclear. V dropped 1 base and J dropped 7 bases, with 11 bases sitting between them. From germline, CDR1 is SGHRS and CDR2 YFSETQ. The CDR3 loop spans 13 amino acids.

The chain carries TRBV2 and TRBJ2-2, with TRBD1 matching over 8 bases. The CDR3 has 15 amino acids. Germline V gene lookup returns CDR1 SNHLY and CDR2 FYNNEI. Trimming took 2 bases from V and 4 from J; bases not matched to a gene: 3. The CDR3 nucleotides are TGTGCCAGCAGTGAACCGGACAGGGTCACCGGGGAGCTGTTTTTT. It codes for CASSEPDRVTGELFF.

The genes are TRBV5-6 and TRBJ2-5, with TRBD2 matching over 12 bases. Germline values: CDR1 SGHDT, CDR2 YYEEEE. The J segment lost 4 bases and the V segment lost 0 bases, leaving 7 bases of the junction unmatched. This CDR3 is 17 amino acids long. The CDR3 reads CASSLESSGGDGETQYF. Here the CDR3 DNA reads TGTGCCAGCAGCTTGGAGTCTAGCGGGGGGGACGGAGAGACCCAGTACTTC.

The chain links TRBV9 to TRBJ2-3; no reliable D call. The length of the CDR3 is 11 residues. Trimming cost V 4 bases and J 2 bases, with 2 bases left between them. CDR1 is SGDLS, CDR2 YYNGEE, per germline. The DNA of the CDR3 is TGTGCCAGCAGCAACACAGATACGCAGTATTTT. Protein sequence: CASSNTDTQYF.

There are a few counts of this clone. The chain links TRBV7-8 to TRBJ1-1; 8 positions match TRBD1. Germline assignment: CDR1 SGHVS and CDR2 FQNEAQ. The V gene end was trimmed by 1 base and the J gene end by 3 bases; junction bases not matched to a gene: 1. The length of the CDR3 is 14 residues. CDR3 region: CASSLVQGDTEAFF. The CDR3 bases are TGTGCCAGCAGCTTAGTACAGGGGGACACTGAAGCTTTCTTT. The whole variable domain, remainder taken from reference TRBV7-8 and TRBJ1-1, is GAGVSQSPRYKVAKRGQDVALRCDPISGHVSLFWYQQALGQGPEFLTYFQNEAQLDKSGLPSDRFFAERPEGSVSTLKIQRTQQEDSAVYLCASSLVQGDTEAFFGQGTRLTVV.